This TCR beta chain was identified during a study of CD8 T cells in ankylosing spondylitis (dated by TCRdb to 2016 to 2017). For the wider study: The study profiled T cell receptor beta repertoires in healthy donors and ankylosing spondylitis patients to find disease-linked TCR variants. Peripheral blood samples were taken, and synovial fluid was additionally collected from ankylosing spondylitis patients. The full study cohort comprised 20 to 25 ankylosing spondylitis patients and roughly 100 healthy donors.

The sequencing machine was an Illumina HiSeq 2500. Quantitative 5'-RACE with molecular barcodes was used to prepare TCR beta libraries. Per the source publication's procedure: To identify disease-linked TCR variants, a new computational method was used, one built on a probabilistic model of VDJ rearrangement. TCRdb trimmed the raw reads at Q25, called clones with MiXCR and kept productive beta chains. Each entry is one CDR3 protein sequence, shown with its most common DNA and genes. TCRdb, not the original authors, processed these V and J calls. The sample table contains approximately 300,000 distinct CDR3 sequences; only one count was recorded for approximately 8.2% of them. The ten largest clones add up to 13% to 15% of the sample. This clonotype came up a few times. Its antigen target is currently unknown. One base away there is no much larger clone; base qualities are not given. The CDR3 starts with the cysteine, ends with the phenylalanine, and has 15 residues. The kept DNA is CDR3 alone, 45 bases in frame from the first base. V gives up 5 bases and J gives up 0 bases, and the segment between their germline ends measures 8 bases.

What the study reported, not specific to this receptor: Some motif variants were previously reported in synovial fluid and blood of reactive arthritis patients, suggesting common disease-initiation mechanisms. A CD8+ phenotype was shown by the disease-linked clones, which were found at relatively low frequencies in peripheral blood. A TCR beta motif made up of several highly homologous amino acid variants appeared to be characteristic of blood from ankylosing spondylitis patients. According to the report, matched synovial fluid samples from ankylosing spondylitis patients were significantly enriched for the disease-linked clones.

The receptor chain draws on TRBV12-3 or TRBV12-4 and TRBJ2-6; the D gene remains uncertain. Input material: blood, either unsorted or a sorted T cell fraction (not recorded which). The TCR sequence derives from a male donor with ankylosing spondylitis. CDR3 sequence: CASSRVLSGANVLTF. The DNA sequence reads TGTGCCAGCAGTCGAGTTCTCTCTGGGGCCAACGTCCTGACTTTC.